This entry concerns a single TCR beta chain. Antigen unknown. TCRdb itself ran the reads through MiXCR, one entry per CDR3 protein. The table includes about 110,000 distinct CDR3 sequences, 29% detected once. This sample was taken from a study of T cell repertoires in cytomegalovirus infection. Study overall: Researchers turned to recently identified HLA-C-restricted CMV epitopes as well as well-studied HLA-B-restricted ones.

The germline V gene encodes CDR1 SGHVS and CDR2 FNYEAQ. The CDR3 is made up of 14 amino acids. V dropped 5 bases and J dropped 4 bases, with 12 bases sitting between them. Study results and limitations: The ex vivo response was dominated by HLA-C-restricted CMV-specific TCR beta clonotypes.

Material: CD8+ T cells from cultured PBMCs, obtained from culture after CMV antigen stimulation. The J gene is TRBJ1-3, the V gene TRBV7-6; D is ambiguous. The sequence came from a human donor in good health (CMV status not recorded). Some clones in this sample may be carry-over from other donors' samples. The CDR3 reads CASSPAISGNTIYF. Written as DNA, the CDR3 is TGTGCCAGCAGCCCTGCTATCTCAGGAAACACCATATATTTT.